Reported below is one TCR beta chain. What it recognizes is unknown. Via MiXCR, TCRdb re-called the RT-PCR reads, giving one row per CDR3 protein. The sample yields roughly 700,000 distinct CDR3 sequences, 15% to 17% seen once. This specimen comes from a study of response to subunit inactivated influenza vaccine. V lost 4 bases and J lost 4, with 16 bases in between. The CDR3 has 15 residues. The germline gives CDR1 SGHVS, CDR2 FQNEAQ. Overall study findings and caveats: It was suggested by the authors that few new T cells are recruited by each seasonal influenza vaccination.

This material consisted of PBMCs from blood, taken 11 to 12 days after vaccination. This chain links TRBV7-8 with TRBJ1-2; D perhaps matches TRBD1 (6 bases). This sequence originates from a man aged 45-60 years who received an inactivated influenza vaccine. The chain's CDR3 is CASSSSRDTVYGYTF. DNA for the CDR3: TGTGCCAGCAGCTCGAGCCGGGACACCGTCTATGGCTACACCTTC.